What follows is one TCR beta chain and its context. Its antigen is still unknown. The data stem from a study of CD8+CD57+ T cells in acquired aplastic anemia. Turning to the study itself: Average DNA yield from sorted CD4+ and CD8+ cells was around 3 ug. An average of approximately 11 million reads for CD4+ cells was obtained from healthy donors. Study results and limitations: Shared by patients and controls, 25 to 35 CD8+ CDR3s were abundant in patients. For CD8+ Simpson's diversity, patients and controls showed no significant difference.

V was shortened by 7 bases and J by 8 bases, with 17 bases between the two germline ends. The CDR3 sequence is 12 residues long. Looked up from germline, CDR1 is DFQATT and CDR2 is SNEGSKA (reference sequence). Investigators profiled TCR beta VDJ and CDR3 from genomic DNA template. Using its own MiXCR run on the reads, TCRdb lists one record per CDR3 protein. The data contain 400,000 to 450,000 distinct CDR3 sequences, 65% to 80% of them seen just once; the ten biggest clones take up approximately 4%. The V and J genes are TRBV20-1 and TRBJ1-1; D gene ambiguous. The sample taken for sequencing was sorted CD4+, CD8+, or CD8+CD57+ T cells (not recorded which) from PBMCs. The clonotype was recovered from a human donor in good health, serving as a control. The DNA of the CDR3 is TGCAGTGGTACGTCACCAGGCTACGAAGCTTTCTTT. It encodes CSGTSPGYEAFF.